This T cell receptor beta chain emerged from a study of T cells in Graves' hyperthyroidism and ophthalmopathy. The V end was cut by 2 bases, the J end by 5 bases, with 8 bases between. Germline V gene data show CDR1 as KGHDR and CDR2 as SFDVKD. This CDR3 contains 13 residues. Amplified TCR beta CDR3 regions derived from RNA transcripts. Initially, a first-round RT-PCR of the TCR CDR3 employed the HTBI primer set. TCRdb reprocessed the multiplex PCR reads with MiXCR, giving one entry per CDR3 protein. This table has approximately 560,000 distinct CDR3 sequences, 35% to 55% appearing once. This clonotype came up many times.

Sequenced sample: peripheral blood or thyroid tissue (not recorded which). This sequence originates from a woman aged 18-30 years with Graves' hyperthyroidism. The chain employs TRBV24-1 and TRBJ1-2; D is unresolved. In DNA form, the CDR3 reads TGTGCCACCAGTGATTCAGCGGTATATGGCTACACCTTC. Translating gives CATSDSAVYGYTF.